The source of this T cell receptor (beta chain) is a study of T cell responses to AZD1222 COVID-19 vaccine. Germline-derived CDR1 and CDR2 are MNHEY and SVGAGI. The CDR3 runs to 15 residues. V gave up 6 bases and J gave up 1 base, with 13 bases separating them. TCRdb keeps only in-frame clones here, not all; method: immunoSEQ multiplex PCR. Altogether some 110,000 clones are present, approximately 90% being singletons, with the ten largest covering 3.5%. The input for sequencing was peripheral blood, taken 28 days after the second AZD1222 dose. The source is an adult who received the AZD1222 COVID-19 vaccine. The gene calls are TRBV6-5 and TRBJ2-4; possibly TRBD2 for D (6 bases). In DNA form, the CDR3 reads TGTGCCAGCAGCGATCGGGGGTTGGCCAAAAACATTCAGTACTTC. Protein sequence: CASSDRGLAKNIQYF.